The 16 T cell receptor beta chains in this list originate from one sample, sequenced in a study of cytomegalovirus exposure and HLA in healthy donors. PCR amplification relied on 60 Vbeta primers (plus 13 Jbeta primers). The repertoire was sequenced with immunoSEQ multiplex PCR; TCRdb's copy has only in-frame clones and lacks some. In total, the table holds around 76,000 clones. What was sequenced was PBMCs. These receptors were taken from a man aged 40-49 years in good health and CMV-seronegative.

The V and J genes are TRBV2 and TRBJ2-7; 8 bases are shared with TRBD1. V was pared by 7 bases and J by 1 base, with 3 bases of the junction left unmatched. The CDR3 covers 13 residues. Germline CDR1 SNHLY, CDR2 FYNNEI. The CDR3: CASTTGGSYEQYF. For the CDR3, the DNA is TGTGCCAGCACTACAGGGGGTTCCTACGAGCAGTACTTC.

This rearrangement joins TRBV10-1 to TRBJ2-2; 9 nucleotides line up with TRBD1. The CDR3 runs to 16 residues. V dropped 6 bases and J dropped 4; count of bases not matched to a gene: 9. The V gene's germline CDR1 is WNHNN and CDR2 SYGVQD (reference sequence). The CDR3: CASSDPGQGRTGELFF. CDR3 DNA: TGCGCCAGCAGCGATCCGGGACAGGGTCGCACCGGGGAGCTGTTTTTT.

This chain links TRBV7-2 with TRBJ1-1, with D possibly matching TRBD1 (5 bases). The germline CDR1 and CDR2 sequences are SGHTA and FQGNSA. V was trimmed by 4 bases and J by 3 bases, leaving 15 bases between them. The CDR3 extends over 15 amino acids. In DNA, the CDR3 is TGTGCCAGCAGCTCCCCAAGGTCGGGGGACACTGAAGCTTTCTTT. Protein product: CASSSPRSGDTEAFF. Combining the CDR3 with reference TRBV7-2 and TRBJ1-1 gives the whole variable domain GAGVSQSPSNKVTEKGKDVELRCDPISGHTALYWYRQSLGQGLEFLIYFQGNSAPDKSGLPSDRFSAERTGGSVSTLTIQRTQQEDSAVYLCASSSPRSGDTEAFFGQGTRLTVV.

The genes are TRBV7-9 and TRBJ1-6, with a possible D match to TRBD1 (6 bases). In germline, CDR1 is SEHNR, CDR2 FQNEAQ (reference sequence). This CDR3 region has 16 residues. V was clipped by 3 bases and J by 14 bases, with 23 bases between them. CDR3 sequence: CASSLTPGHLDSTLHF. The CDR3 DNA reads as TGTGCCAGCAGCTTGACCCCGGGACACCTAGATTCGACCCTCCACTTT.

The V and J genes are TRBV4-2 and TRBJ1-1; 12 positions agree with TRBD1. From germline, CDR1 is LGHNA and CDR2 YNFKEQ. This CDR3 region has 19 residues. V shed 3 bases and J 3 bases; nucleotides not matched to a gene: 14. CDR3 loop: CASSHDSGTGGALDTEAFF. The CDR3 bases are TGTGCCAGCAGCCACGATTCCGGGACAGGGGGCGCTTTGGACACTGAAGCTTTCTTT.

The chain links TRBV7-2 to TRBJ1-2, with 7 nucleotides matching TRBD1. The CDR3 length is 14 residues. Germline-derived CDR1 and CDR2 are SGHTA and FQGNSA. The junction had 11 bases not matched to a gene; V was cut back by 6 bases and J by 7 bases. The CDR3 DNA reads as TGTGCCAGCAGACAATCCGGGACAGAAAGTGGCTACACCTTC. The encoded protein is CASRQSGTESGYTF.

The chain joins TRBV5-4 to TRBJ2-5, with 7 bases fitting TRBD2. From germline, CDR1 is SGHNT and CDR2 YYREEE (reference sequence). Unmatched junction bases numbered 11, after V lost 4 bases and J lost 5 bases. The length of the CDR3 is 15 residues. The CDR3 here is CASSRPVAGEETQYF. The CDR3 DNA follows: TGTGCCAGCAGCCGACCGGTAGCGGGTGAGGAGACCCAGTACTTC.

The rearrangement joins TRBV7-9 to TRBJ2-2; 9 bases line up with TRBD1. The CDR3 is 14 residues long. Per germline, CDR1 SEHNR and CDR2 FQNEAQ (reference sequence). V was clipped by 7 bases and J by 6 bases; unmatched bases: 6. CDR3 in amino acids: CASKSQGASGELFF. For the CDR3, the DNA is TGTGCCAGCAAGTCACAGGGGGCCTCCGGGGAGCTGTTTTTT.

The chain couples TRBV29-1 to TRBJ2-6; D unresolved. From germline, CDR1 is SQVTM and CDR2 ANQGSEA. The CDR3 is made up of 14 amino acids. Trimming removed 3 bases at V and 0 bases at J, with 6 bases between. CDR3 sequence reads: CSVDVNSGANVLTF. DNA of the CDR3: TGCAGCGTTGACGTAAACTCTGGGGCCAACGTCCTGACTTTC.

This chain uses TRBV19 with TRBJ2-1, with D possibly being TRBD2 (6 bases). This CDR3 is 17 amino acids long. Trimming removed 5 bases from V and 7 bases from J, with 24 bases in between. The germline V gene has CDR1 LNHDA and CDR2 SQIVND (reference sequence). The CDR3 is CASSRAASAPLGNEQFF. The CDR3, as DNA: TGTGCCAGTAGTCGGGCGGCTAGCGCTCCCCTGGGGAATGAGCAGTTCTTC.

The chain carries TRBV10-1 and TRBJ2-7; D possibly corresponds to TRBD1 (6 bases). Germline CDR1 WNHNN, CDR2 SYGVQD (reference sequence). The CDR3 length is 13 residues. V was pared by 4 bases and J by 1 base, with 8 bases between. The CDR3 reads CASSAQGSYEQYF. For the CDR3, the DNA is TGCGCCAGCAGTGCACAGGGATCCTACGAGCAGTACTTC.

The V gene is TRBV9, the J gene TRBJ1-4, with D possibly TRBD1 on 5 matching bases. This CDR3 spans 15 amino acids. The germline CDR1 and CDR2 sequences are SGDLS and YYNGEE. The V end lost 4 bases, the J end lost 8 bases, and 18 bases lay between the germline ends. The CDR3: CASSRSTGKGEKLFF. For the CDR3, the DNA is TGTGCCAGCAGCCGGTCGACGGGTAAGGGGGAAAAACTGTTTTTT.

This rearrangement joins TRBV11-2 to TRBJ2-7; 9 bases fit TRBD1. Trimming at V came to 0 bases and at J to 11 bases, leaving 2 bases not matched to a gene. Germline V CDR1 and CDR2: SGHAT, FQNNGV. The CDR3 totals 12 residues. The CDR3 is CASSLDTGGKYF. The DNA for the CDR3 is TGTGCCAGCAGCTTAGATACAGGGGGCAAGTACTTC.

The chain employs TRBV4-3 and TRBJ1-5; 7 nucleotides agree with TRBD1. The CDR3 consists of 15 residues. Germline V gives CDR1 LGHNA, CDR2 YSLEER. V shed 0 bases, J shed 7 bases, and the junction held 6 bases outside the gene matches. CDR3 coding DNA: TGCGCCAGCAGCCAAGAGACGACAGGGCTCCAGCCCCAGCATTTT. It encodes CASSQETTGLQPQHF.

As for this clone: One end of the junction does not line up with germline, which may come from a read error. The chain is built from TRBV6-6 and TRBJ2-7, with 10 bases identical to TRBD1. This CDR3 is built from 13 residues. In germline, CDR1 is MNHNY, CDR2 SVGAGI (reference sequence). This CDR3 is CASRDGTGVKNVF. CDR3 DNA sequence: TGTGCCAGCAGGGACGGGACAGGGGTCAAAAACGTCTTC.

J is TRBJ1-6 and V is TRBV10-3; maybe TRBD1 (6 bases). Germline V gene sequence: CDR1 ENHRY, CDR2 SYGVKD. The CDR3 consists of 16 residues. Trimming removed 0 bases at V and 1 base at J, with 7 bases between. The CDR3 region has the DNA TGTGCCATCAGTGAGTCTAGGGGGTCCTATAATTCACCCCTCCACTTT. Its translation: CAISESRGSYNSPLHF.